What follows is one TCR beta chain and its context. The specificity of this receptor is unknown. At one end, the junction sequence differs from germline, possibly due to a read error. These data come from a study of tumor and adjacent non-tumor tissue in lung cancer (dated by TCRdb to 2016 to 2019). Study-level background: Patients with adenocarcinoma (roughly 12), squamous cell carcinoma (2) and small cell lung cancer (1) were included in the cohort. Among the 15 or so patients, ages ranged from roughly 31 to 76 years, around ten were men and 5 were women, and disease was TNM stage I to III. The study compared bulk TCRbeta repertoires from lung tumor tissue and matched distant non-tumor lung tissue of about 15 lung cancer patients. In total, sequencing yielded 95 million to 150 million productive TCRbeta reads, which works out to an average of approximately 4 million reads per sample. For each patient, one tumor sample and one normal lung sample were taken, giving some 33 paired specimens that underwent TCRbeta CDR3 sequencing.

Study-level results and caveats: The top 100 clones accounted for a significantly larger cumulative portion of the repertoire in normal lung than in tumor tissue. Only around 15 patients were included in the cohort, and the need for larger samples and more detailed clinical data was noted by the authors. TCR diversity was significantly higher in younger patients, and greater tumor TCR diversity was associated with shorter overall survival and shorter disease-free survival. Neither the sequencing platform nor unique molecular identifiers are named or mentioned anywhere in the methods. TCR diversity (inverse Simpson) was significantly higher in tumor than in normal lung tissue (around 450 vs 160, P = 0.0075, Mann-Whitney U test). Peripheral blood was not sequenced, so blood TCRbeta repertoires were not examined in the lung cancer patients of the study.

Library prep was done by multiplex PCR. The instrument was an Illumina HiSeq 2500. TCRbeta libraries were constructed through three rounds of nested PCR with primers (Table S4) according to protocols adapted from ARM-PCR. PCR products of 200-500 bp were gel-excised and purified with the QIAquick gel extraction kit before sequencing. The paper's processing steps were these. Reads were cleaned with Trimmomatic, merged with FLASH into complete CDR3 sequences, and assigned to V(D)J germline segments with MiTCR. Clonal diversity was calculated as the inverse Simpson's index using VDJtools. In-frame sequences without a premature stop codon were defined as productive reads. TCRdb reworked the public reads: Q25 trimming with fastp, MiXCR clone assembly, productive beta chains retained. Each entry is one CDR3 protein sequence, shown with its most common DNA and genes. The authors' filters were not applied to this entry. The table for this sample lists about 48,000 distinct CDR3 sequences; around 59% of them were counted only once. The ten top clones hold 30% of the sample.

Bulk unsorted tissue served as the source for RNA extraction, and RNA quality was assessed using a NanoDrop ND-1000 and an Agilent 2100. Distant non-tumor tissue taken more than 3 cm from the tumor edge was used as the normal lung sample. Donors were newly diagnosed lung cancer patients admitted for thoracic surgery in China between August and November 2014, without prior chemotherapy. Anyone who had undergone radiotherapy or chemotherapy before, or who had another cancer at the same time, was left out of the study. Pieces of surgical tissue measuring about 1-2 cm3 were kept in RNAlater solution and stored at -80 degrees C until use. The CDR3, cysteine through phenylalanine, is 15 amino acids long. The CDR3 DNA has 45 bases and is translated from base 1. The germline V gene (reference sequence) provides CDR1 PRHDT and CDR2 FYEKMQ.

This receptor chain uses TRBV13 and TRBJ2-1, with a weak D call of TRBD2 (5 bases match). Sequences were obtained from distant non-tumor lung tissue. The source of this sequence is a woman aged 70-85 years with non-small cell lung cancer. This receptor has the CDR3 CASRWLGSSCNEQFF. The nucleotide sequence is TGTGCCAGCAGATGGCTGGGGAGCTCCTGCAATGAGCAGTTCTTC.